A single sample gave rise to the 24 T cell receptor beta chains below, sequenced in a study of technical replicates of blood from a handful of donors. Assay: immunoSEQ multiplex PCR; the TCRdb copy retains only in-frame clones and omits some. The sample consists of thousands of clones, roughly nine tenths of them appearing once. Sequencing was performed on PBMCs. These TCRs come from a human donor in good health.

The CDR3 loop is CASSFAGNGDTQYF. The CDR3 bases are TGCGCCAGCAGCTTTGCGGGGAACGGAGATACGCAGTATTTT. V usage is TRBV5-1 and J usage is TRBJ2-3; a weak D match, TRBD2 (6 bases). The V gene's germline CDR1 is SGHRS and CDR2 YFSETQ. Deletions cut 2 bases from V and 5 bases from J, with 12 bases between. The CDR3 runs 14 residues. Complete variable domain (other parts from reference TRBV5-1 and TRBJ2-3): KAGVTQTPRYLIKTRGQQVTLSCSPISGHRSVSWYQQTPGQGLQFLFEYFSETQRNKGNFPGRFSGRQFSNSRSEMNVSTLELGDSALYLCASSFAGNGDTQYFGPGTRLTVL.

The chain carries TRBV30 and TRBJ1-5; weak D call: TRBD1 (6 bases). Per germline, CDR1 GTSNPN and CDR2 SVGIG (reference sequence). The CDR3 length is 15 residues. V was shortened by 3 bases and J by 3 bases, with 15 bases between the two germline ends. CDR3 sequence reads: CAWSSAGAHNQPQHF. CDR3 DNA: TGTGCCTGGAGCTCCGCGGGGGCGCACAATCAGCCCCAGCATTTT.

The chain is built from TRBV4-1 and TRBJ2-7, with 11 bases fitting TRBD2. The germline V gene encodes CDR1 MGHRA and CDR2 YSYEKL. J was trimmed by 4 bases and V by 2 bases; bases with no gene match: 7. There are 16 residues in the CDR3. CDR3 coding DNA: TGCGCCAGCAGCCAACTGACTAGCGGGGACCCGTACGAGCAGTACTTC. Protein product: CASSQLTSGDPYEQYF.

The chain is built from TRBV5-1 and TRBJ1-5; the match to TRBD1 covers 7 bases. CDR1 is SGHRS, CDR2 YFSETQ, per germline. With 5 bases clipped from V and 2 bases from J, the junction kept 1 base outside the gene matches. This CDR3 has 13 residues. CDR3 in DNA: TGCGCCAGCAGTCAGGGGGGCAATCAGCCCCAGCATTTT. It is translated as CASSQGGNQPQHF.

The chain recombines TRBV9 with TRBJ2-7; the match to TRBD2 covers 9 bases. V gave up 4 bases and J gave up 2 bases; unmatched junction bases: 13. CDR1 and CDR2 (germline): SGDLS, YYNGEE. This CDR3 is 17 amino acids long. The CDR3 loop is CASSFSPGVAGAYEQYF. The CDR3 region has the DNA TGTGCCAGCAGCTTTAGCCCCGGGGTAGCGGGAGCCTACGAGCAGTACTTC. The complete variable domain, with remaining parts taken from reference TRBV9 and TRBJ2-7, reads DSGVTQTPKHLITATGQRVTLRCSPRSGDLSVYWYQQSLDQGLQFLIQYYNGEERAKGNILERFSAQQFPDLHSELNLSSLELGDSALYFCASSFSPGVAGAYEQYFGPGTRLTVT.

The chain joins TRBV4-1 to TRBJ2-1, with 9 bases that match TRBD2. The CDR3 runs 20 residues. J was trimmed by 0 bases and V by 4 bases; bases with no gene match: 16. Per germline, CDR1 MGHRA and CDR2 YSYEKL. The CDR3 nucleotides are TGCGCCAGCAGCCGTGAAAGCCCTAGCGGGACGATAAGCTCCTACAATGAGCAGTTCTTC. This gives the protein CASSRESPSGTISSYNEQFF.

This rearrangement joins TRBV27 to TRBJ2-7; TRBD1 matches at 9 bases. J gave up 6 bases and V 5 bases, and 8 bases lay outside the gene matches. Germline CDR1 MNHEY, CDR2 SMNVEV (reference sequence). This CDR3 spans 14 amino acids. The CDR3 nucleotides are TGTGCCAGCAGTATGGGACAGGGCCGGTCCGAGCAGTACTTC. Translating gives CASSMGQGRSEQYF.

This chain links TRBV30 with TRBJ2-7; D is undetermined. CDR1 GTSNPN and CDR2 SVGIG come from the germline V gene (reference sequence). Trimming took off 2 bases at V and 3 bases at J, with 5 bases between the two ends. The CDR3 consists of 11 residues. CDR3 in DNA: TGTGCCTGGAGTTCCTTCTACGAGCAGTACTTC. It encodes CAWSSFYEQYF. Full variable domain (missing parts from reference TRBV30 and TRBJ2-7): SQTIHQWPATLVQPVGSPLSLECTVEGTSNPNLYWYRQAAGRGLQLLFYSVGIGQISSEVPQNLSASRPQDRQFILSSKKLLLSDSGFYLCAWSSFYEQYFGPGTRLTVT.

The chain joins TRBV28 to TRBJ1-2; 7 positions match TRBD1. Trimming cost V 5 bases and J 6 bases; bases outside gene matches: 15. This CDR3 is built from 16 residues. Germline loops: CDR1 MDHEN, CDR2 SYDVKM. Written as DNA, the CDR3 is TGTGCCAGCAGTCCTCTACAGGGGCGCCGATCGGATGGCTACACCTTC. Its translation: CASSPLQGRRSDGYTF.

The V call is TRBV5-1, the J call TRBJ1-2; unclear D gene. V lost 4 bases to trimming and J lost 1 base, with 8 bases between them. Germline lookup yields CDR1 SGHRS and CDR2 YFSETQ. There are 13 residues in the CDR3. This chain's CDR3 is CASSVYGNYGYTF. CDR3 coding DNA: TGCGCCAGCAGCGTATACGGTAACTATGGCTACACCTTC. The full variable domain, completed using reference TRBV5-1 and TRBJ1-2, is KAGVTQTPRYLIKTRGQQVTLSCSPISGHRSVSWYQQTPGQGLQFLFEYFSETQRNKGNFPGRFSGRQFSNSRSEMNVSTLELGDSALYLCASSVYGNYGYTFGSGTRLTVV.

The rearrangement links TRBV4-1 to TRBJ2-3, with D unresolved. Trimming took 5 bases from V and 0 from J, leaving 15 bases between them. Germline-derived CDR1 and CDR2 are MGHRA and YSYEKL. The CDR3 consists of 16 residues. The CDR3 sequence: CASSTPRHVSTDTQYF. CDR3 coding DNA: TGCGCCAGCAGCACCCCCAGACACGTTAGCACAGATACGCAGTATTTT.

The CDR3 nucleotides are TGCGCCAGCAGCTTGAAACAGGGGGCCGGTGGCTACACCTTC. Residues: CASSLKQGAGGYTF. V is TRBV5-1 and J is TRBJ1-2; 9 positions agree with TRBD1. CDR3 length: 14 residues. Germline-derived CDR1 and CDR2 are SGHRS and YFSETQ. Trimming cost V 1 base and J 7 bases; bases outside gene matches: 5.

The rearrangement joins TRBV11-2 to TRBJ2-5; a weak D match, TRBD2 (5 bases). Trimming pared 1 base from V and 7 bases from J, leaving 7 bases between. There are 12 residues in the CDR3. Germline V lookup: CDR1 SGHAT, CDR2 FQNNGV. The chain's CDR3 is CASSLGRGTQYF. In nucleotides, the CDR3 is TGTGCCAGCAGCTTAGGACGGGGGACCCAGTACTTC.

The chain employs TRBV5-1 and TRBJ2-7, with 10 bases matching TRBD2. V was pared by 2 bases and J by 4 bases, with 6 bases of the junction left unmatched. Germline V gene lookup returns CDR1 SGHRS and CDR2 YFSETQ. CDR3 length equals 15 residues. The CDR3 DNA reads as TGCGCCAGCAGCTTAACCCTAGCGGGAGTTTACGAGCAGTACTTC. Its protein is CASSLTLAGVYEQYF.

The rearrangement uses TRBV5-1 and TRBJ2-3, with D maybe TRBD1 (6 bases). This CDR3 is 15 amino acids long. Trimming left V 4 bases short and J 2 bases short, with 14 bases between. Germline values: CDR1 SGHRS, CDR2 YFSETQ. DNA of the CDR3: TGCGCCAGCAGCAGTACAGGGTTCCACACAGATACGCAGTATTTT. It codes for CASSSTGFHTDTQYF. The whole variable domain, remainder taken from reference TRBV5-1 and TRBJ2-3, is KAGVTQTPRYLIKTRGQQVTLSCSPISGHRSVSWYQQTPGQGLQFLFEYFSETQRNKGNFPGRFSGRQFSNSRSEMNVSTLELGDSALYLCASSSTGFHTDTQYFGPGTRLTVL.

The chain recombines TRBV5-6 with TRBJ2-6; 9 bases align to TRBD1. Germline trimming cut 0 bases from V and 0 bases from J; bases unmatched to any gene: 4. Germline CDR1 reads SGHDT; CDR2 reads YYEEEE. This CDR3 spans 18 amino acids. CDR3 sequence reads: CASSLGGTGPSGANVLTF. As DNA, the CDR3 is TGTGCCAGCAGCTTGGGTGGGACAGGGCCCTCTGGGGCCAACGTCCTGACTTTC.

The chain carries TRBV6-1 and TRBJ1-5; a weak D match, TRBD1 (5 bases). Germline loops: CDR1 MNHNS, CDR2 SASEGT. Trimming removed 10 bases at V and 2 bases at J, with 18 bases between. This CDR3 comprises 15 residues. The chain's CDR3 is CATFTGSRGNQPQHF. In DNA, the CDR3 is TGTGCCACCTTCACAGGTTCCCGGGGCAATCAGCCCCAGCATTTT.

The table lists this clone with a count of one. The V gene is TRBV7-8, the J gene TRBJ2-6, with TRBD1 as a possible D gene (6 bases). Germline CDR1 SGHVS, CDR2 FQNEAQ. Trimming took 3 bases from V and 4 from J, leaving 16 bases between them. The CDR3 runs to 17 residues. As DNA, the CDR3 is TGTGCCAGCAGCTTGCCAGGGGCTCCCCCCGGGGCCAACGTCCTGACTTTC. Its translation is CASSLPGAPPGANVLTF.

CDR3 DNA sequence: TGTGCCAGCTCACCTAGAGCGGATAATCAGCCCCAGCATTTT. Protein product: CASSPRADNQPQHF. The V gene is TRBV18, the J gene TRBJ1-5; no clear D gene. Trimming left V 3 bases short and J 4 bases short, with 10 bases between. The germline V gene encodes CDR1 KGHSH and CDR2 LQKENI. The CDR3 loop spans 14 amino acids.

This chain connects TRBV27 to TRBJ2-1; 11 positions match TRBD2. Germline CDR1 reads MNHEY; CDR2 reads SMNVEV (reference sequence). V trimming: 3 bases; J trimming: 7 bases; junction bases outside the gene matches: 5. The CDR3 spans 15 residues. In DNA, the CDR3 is TGTGCCAGCAGTTTGTGGCTAGCGGGAGGAAATGAGCAGTTCTTC. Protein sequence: CASSLWLAGGNEQFF.

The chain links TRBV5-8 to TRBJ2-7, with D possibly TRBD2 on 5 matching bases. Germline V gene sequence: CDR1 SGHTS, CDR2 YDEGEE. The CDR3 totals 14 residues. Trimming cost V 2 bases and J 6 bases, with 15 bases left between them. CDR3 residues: CASSFYGPAGEQYF. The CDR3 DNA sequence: TGTGCCAGCAGCTTTTATGGCCCGGCGGGCGAGCAGTACTTC.

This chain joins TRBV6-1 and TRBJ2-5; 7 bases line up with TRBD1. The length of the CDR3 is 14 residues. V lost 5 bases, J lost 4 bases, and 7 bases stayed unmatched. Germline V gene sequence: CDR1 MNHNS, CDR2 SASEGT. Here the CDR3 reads CASSSYRGVETQYF. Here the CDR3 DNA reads TGTGCCAGCAGTTCCTACAGGGGTGTAGAGACCCAGTACTTC.

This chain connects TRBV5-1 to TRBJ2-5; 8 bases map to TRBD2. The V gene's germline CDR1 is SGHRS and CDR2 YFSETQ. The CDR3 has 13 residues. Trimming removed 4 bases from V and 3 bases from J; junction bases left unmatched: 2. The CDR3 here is CASSISGEETQYF. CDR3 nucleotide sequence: TGCGCCAGCAGCATTAGCGGGGAAGAGACCCAGTACTTC.

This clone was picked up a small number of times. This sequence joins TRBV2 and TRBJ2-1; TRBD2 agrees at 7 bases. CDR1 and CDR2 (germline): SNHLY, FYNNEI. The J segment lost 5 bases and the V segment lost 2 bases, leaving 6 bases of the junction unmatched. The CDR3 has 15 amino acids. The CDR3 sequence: CASSEPGGVHNEQFF. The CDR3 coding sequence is TGTGCCAGCAGTGAACCGGGGGGAGTCCACAATGAGCAGTTCTTC.